This T cell receptor beta chain stems from a study of response to subunit inactivated influenza vaccine. Study results and limitations: There was a suggestion from the authors that each seasonal influenza vaccination recruits few new T cells.

There are 15 residues in the CDR3. V was shortened by 1 base and J by 5 bases, with 15 bases between the two germline ends. The germline V gene has CDR1 SGHVS and CDR2 FQNEAQ. A single record per CDR3 protein comes from TCRdb applying MiXCR to the RT-PCR reads. The repertoire holds 540,000 or so distinct CDR3 sequences, 10% to 15% seen once, with about an eighth in the top ten. Comment on this clonotype: What it binds is unknown.

The chain combines TRBV7-8 with TRBJ2-7; possible D gene TRBD1, 6 bases. The receptor was derived from a man aged 50-59 years who received an inactivated influenza vaccine. The sample consisted of PBMCs from blood, taken more than 35 days after vaccination. CDR3: CASSLGAWGLNEQYF. The CDR3 nucleotides read TGTGCCAGCAGCTTAGGGGCGTGGGGGCTCAACGAGCAGTACTTC.